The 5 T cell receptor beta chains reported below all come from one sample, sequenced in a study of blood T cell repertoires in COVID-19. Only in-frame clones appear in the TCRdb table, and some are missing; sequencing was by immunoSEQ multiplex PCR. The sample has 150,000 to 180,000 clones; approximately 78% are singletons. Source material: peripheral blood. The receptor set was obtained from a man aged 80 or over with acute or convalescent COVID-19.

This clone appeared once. The CDR3 loop reads CASSPSQGSTYGYTF. The CDR3 coding sequence is TGTGCCAGCTCACCATCCCAGGGGAGTACCTATGGCTACACCTTC. This chain uses TRBV18 with TRBJ1-2; tentative D call: TRBD1 (6 bases). V lost 2 bases, J lost 4 bases, and 14 bases lay in between. The CDR3 is 15 amino acids. Germline V CDR1 and CDR2: KGHSH, LQKENI.

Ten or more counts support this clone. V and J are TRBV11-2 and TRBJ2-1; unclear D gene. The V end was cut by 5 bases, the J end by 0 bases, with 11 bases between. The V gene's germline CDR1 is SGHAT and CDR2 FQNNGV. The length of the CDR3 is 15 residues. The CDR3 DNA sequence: TGTGCCAGCAGCGGCCTCGTCAGCTCCTACAATGAGCAGTTCTTC. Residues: CASSGLVSSYNEQFF.

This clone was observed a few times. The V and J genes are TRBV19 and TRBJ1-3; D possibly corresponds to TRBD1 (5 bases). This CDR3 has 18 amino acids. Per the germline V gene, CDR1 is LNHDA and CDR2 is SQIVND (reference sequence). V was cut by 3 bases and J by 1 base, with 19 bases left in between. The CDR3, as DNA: TGTGCCAGTAGTATTTCCCTCGTGGACAAGGGGTCTGGAAACACCATATATTTT. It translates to CASSISLVDKGSGNTIYF. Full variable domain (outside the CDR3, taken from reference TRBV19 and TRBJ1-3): DGGITQSPKYLFRKEGQNVTLSCEQNLNHDAMYWYRQDPGQGLRLIYYSQIVNDFQKGDIAEGYSVSREKKESFPLTVTSAQKNPTAFYLCASSISLVDKGSGNTIYFGEGSWLTVV.

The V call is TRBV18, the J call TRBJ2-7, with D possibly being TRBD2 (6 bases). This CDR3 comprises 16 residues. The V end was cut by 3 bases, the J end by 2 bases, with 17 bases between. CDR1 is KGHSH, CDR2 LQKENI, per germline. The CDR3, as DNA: TGTGCCAGCTCACCCCCCGCCTTTGCGGGGACCTACGAGCAGTACTTC. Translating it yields CASSPPAFAGTYEQYF.

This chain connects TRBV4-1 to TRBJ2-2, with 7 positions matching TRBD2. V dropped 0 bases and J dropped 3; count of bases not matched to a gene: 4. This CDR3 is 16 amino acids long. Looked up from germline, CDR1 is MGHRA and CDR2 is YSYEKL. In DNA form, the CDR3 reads TGCGCCAGCAGCCAAGATCGTAGCGGGCACACCGGGGAGCTGTTTTTT. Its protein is CASSQDRSGHTGELFF.